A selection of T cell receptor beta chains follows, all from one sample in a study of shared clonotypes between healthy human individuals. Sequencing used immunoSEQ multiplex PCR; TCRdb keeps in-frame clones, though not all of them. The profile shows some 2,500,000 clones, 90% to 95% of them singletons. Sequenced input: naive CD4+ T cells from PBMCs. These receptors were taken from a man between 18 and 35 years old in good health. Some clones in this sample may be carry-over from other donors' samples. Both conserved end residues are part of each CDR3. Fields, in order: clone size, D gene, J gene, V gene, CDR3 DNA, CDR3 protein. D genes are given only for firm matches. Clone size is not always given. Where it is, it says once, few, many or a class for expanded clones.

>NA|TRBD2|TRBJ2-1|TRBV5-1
TGCGCCAGCAGCTCGACCGGACTAGCGGGAGGTGGTCGAGAGCAGTTCTTC
CASSSTGLAGGGREQFF
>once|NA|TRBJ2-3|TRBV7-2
TGTGCCAGCAGCAGATCCGGGACTGCCGCCACAGATACGCAGTATTTT
CASSRSGTAATDTQYF
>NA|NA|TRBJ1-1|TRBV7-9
TGTGCCAGCAGCGCACAGGGTGGCACTGAAGCTTTCTTT
CASSAQGGTEAFF
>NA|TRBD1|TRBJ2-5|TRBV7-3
TGTGCCAGCAGCTTATCGGCGGGACAGGGTTTGGAGACCCAGTACTTC
CASSLSAGQGLETQYF
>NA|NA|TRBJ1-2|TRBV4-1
TGCGCCAGCAGCCAAGAAACATCTAACTATGGCTACACCTTC
CASSQETSNYGYTF
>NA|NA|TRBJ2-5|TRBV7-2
TGTGCCAGCAGGACTGGGCTAGCCGGAACGGAGACCCAGTACTTC
CASRTGLAGTETQYF
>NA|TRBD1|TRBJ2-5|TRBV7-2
TGTGCCAGCAGCGACCTGACAGGGCGGGAGACCCAGTACTTC
CASSDLTGRETQYF
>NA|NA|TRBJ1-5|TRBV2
TGTGCCAGCACGCTGGAGGGAGGGGGAAATCAGCCCCAGCATTTT
CASTLEGGGNQPQHF
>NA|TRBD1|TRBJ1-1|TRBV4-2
TGTGCCAGCAGCCAAACAGGGGGGGGAAACACTGAAGCTTTCTTT
CASSQTGGGNTEAFF
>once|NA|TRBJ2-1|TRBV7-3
TGTGCCAGCAGCTCGAGTTTAGCGGACACCTACAATGAGCAGTTCTTC
CASSSSLADTYNEQFF
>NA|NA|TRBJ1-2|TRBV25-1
TGTGCCAGCAGTGCCAGGACAGTAGCAAACTATGGCTACACCTTC
CASSARTVANYGYTF
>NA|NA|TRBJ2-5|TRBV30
TGTGCCTGGAGTCCGACTGGGTTGGAGACCCAGTACTTC
CAWSPTGLETQYF
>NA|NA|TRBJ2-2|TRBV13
TGTGCCAGCAGCCCAACTGTGGCCGGGGAGCTGTTTTTT
CASSPTVAGELFF
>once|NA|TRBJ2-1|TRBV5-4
TGTGCCAGCAGCCCCAGGAACCTAGTAACTCCTAATGAGCAGTTCTTC
CASSPRNLVTPNEQFF
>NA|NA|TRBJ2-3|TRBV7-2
TGTGCCAGCAGCATTAGCGGAGCTAGCACAGATACGCAGTATTTT
CASSISGASTDTQYF
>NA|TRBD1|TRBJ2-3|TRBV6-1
TGTGCCGGAAGACAGGGACCAGGAGATACGCAGTATTTT
CAGRQGPGDTQYF
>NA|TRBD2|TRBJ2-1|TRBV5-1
TGCGCCAGCAGGGACCTTCTGCGGGAGCGAGACAATGAGCAGTTCTTC
CASRDLLRERDNEQFF
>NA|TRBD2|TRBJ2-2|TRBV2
TGTGCCAGCAGCCCTGAACTAGCGGGAGCCGGGGAGCTGTTTTTT
CASSPELAGAGELFF
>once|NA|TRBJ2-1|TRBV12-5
TGTGCTAGTGGTTTGGTTCTGCAAGGGCCCCCCTACAATGAGCAGTTCTTC
CASGLVLQGPPYNEQFF
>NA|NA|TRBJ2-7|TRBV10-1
TGCGCCAGCAGACCCCGACAGGACTCGGTACAGTACTTC
CASRPRQDSVQYF
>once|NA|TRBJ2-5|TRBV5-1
TGCGCCAGCAGACAAGACAGGATCCAAGAGACCCAGTACTTC
CASRQDRIQETQYF
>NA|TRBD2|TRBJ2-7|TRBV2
TGTGCCAGCAGTAGGCGAGGGGGAGCGGGAGGGCCGGTCGAGCAGTACTTC
CASSRRGGAGGPVEQYF
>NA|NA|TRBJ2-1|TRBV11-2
TGTGCCAGCACTCCGTCGGGGGTCGTTTCCAATGAGCAGTTCTTC
CASTPSGVVSNEQFF
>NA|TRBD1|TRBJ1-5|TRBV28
TGTGCCAGCAGTTTGGGGACAGGGGGCTTTCAGCCCCAGCATTTT
CASSLGTGGFQPQHF
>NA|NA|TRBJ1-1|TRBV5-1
TGCGCCAGCAGCTTGGAAGTCAACACTGAAGCTTTCTTT
CASSLEVNTEAFF
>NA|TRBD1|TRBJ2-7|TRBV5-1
TGCGCCAGCAGCTTGGTCGGGACAGGGTACTACGAGCAGTACTTC
CASSLVGTGYYEQYF
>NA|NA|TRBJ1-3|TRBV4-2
TGTGCCAGCAGCCAAGATTTCGACGTGGTCCAGGACGGAAACACCATATATTTT
CASSQDFDVVQDGNTIYF
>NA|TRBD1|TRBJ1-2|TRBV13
TGTGCCAGCACCCGACAGGGTCCTGGCTACACCTTC
CASTRQGPGYTF
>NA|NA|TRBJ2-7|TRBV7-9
TGTGCCAGCAGCTTAGAGGGTGGAGGAGCCTACGAGCAGTACTTC
CASSLEGGGAYEQYF
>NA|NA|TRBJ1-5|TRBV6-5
TGTGCCAGCAAGGGAACCGGGGAAGCCCAGCATTTT
CASKGTGEAQHF
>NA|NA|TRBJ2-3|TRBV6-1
TGTGCCAGCGGAAATAGCGGCACAGATACGCAGTATTTT
CASGNSGTDTQYF
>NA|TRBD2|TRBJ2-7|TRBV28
TGTGCCAGCACCGAGGGAGGGAGCTCCTACGAGCAGTACTTC
CASTEGGSSYEQYF
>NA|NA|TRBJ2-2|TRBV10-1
TGCGCCAGCAGTGAAGGCGGGGGCGGCACCGGGGAGCTGTTTTTT
CASSEGGGGTGELFF
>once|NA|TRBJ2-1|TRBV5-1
TGCGCCAGCAGCCTCCCCGGGTTGAGCTCCTACAATGAGCAGTTCTTC
CASSLPGLSSYNEQFF
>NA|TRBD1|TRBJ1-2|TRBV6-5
TGTGCCAGCAGTGCGGTGGACAGGGGGATATATGGCTACACCTTC
CASSAVDRGIYGYTF
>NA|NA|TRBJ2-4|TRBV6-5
TGTGCCAGCAGTTACGGCGGGGCTGGAAACATTCAGTACTTC
CASSYGGAGNIQYF
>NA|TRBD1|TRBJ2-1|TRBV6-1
TGTGCCAGCAGGGAGGACAGGGGAGGATACAATGAGCAGTTCTTC
CASREDRGGYNEQFF
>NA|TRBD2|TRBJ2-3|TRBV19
TGTGCCAGTAGGCATGGGACTAGCGGGGGCACAGATACGCAGTATTTT
CASRHGTSGGTDTQYF
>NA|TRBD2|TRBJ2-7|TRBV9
TGTGCCAGCAGCGCCACCCCCAGACTAGCGGGAGGGCATCACGAGCAGTACTTC
CASSATPRLAGGHHEQYF
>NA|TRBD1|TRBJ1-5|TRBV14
TGTGCCAGCAGCCCAGGGGGGACAGGGAGCCAGCCCCAGCATTTT
CASSPGGTGSQPQHF
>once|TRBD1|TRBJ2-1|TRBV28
TGTGCCAGCAGAACCAGGACAGGGCAGTCCTACAATGAGCAGTTCTTC
CASRTRTGQSYNEQFF
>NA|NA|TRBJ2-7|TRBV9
TGTGCCAGCAGCACCCACTATCCAGGGTCCGAGCAGTACTTC
CASSTHYPGSEQYF
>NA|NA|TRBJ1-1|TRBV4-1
TGCGCCAGCAGCCAAGGAATGAGGGCGGGGAACACTGAAGCTTTCTTT
CASSQGMRAGNTEAFF
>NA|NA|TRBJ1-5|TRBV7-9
TGTGCCAGCAGCTTAGCGTCCCGGCCCCAGCATTTT
CASSLASRPQHF
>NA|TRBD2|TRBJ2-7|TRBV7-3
TGTGCCAGCAGCCATGACGGTGCCGGACTAGCGGGCTTCGCCTACGAGCAGTACTTC
CASSHDGAGLAGFAYEQYF
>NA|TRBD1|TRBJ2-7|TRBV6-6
TGTGCCAGCAGTGCGGGACAGGGAGTCTACGAGCAGTACTTC
CASSAGQGVYEQYF
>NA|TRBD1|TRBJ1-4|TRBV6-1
TGTGCCGGCAGGACAGGGGTAAATGAAAAACTGTTTTTT
CAGRTGVNEKLFF
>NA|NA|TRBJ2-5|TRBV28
TGTGCCAGCAGTGACGGGACATTAGAGACCCAGTACTTC
CASSDGTLETQYF
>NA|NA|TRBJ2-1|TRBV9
TGTGCCAGCAGCGTAGGGGATGAGCAGTTCTTC
CASSVGDEQFF
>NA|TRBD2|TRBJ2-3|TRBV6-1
TGTGCCAGCAGTGTACTAGCGGGAGCTCAGGTAGATACGCAGTATTTT
CASSVLAGAQVDTQYF